These T cell receptor beta chains were read from a single sample in a study of CD8+CD57+ T cells in acquired aplastic anemia. TCRdb analysed the reads with MiXCR anew, one entry per CDR3 protein. Of over 200,000 distinct CDR3 sequences listed, over 60% are singletons. Sequenced material: sorted CD4+, CD8+, or CD8+CD57+ T cells (not recorded which) from PBMCs. These receptors came from a human donor in good health. Each CDR3 is given with its conserved first and last residue. D genes are given only for firm matches. Size values are once, few and many counts, or a class for expanded clones, and some rows have none.

D: .; V: TRBV7-2; size: .; J: TRBJ1-6; DNA: TGTGCCAGCAGCCCCCCCGCTTGGGGGGAACGATTGCGTTCACCCCTCCACTTT; CDR3: CASSPPAWGERLRSPLHF
D: .; V: TRBV7-2; size: .; J: TRBJ2-7; DNA: TGTGCCAGCAGCTTATATCCGGGACCATCCTACGAGCAGTACTTC; CDR3: CASSLYPGPSYEQYF
D: TRBD2; V: TRBV10-2; size: .; J: TRBJ2-5; DNA: TGCGCCAGCAGTGAAGCGGGGGGAAGGTGGGAGACCCAGTACTTC; CDR3: CASSEAGGRWETQYF
D: .; V: TRBV10-3; size: .; J: TRBJ1-2; DNA: TGTGCCATCAGTAGCAGGGTCTATGGCTACACCTTC; CDR3: CAISSRVYGYTF
D: .; V: TRBV9; size: .; J: TRBJ2-7; DNA: TGTGCCAGCAGCGTACTAGCACACCCCTACGAGCAGTACTTC; CDR3: CASSVLAHPYEQYF
D: .; V: TRBV10-2; size: many; J: TRBJ2-3; DNA: TGCGCCAGCAGTGAAACCGGGACAATAGCAGATACGCAGTATTTT; CDR3: CASSETGTIADTQYF
D: TRBD1; V: TRBV10-3; size: .; J: TRBJ2-3; DNA: TGTGCCATCAGTGTACCACAGGGGAGTCAGTATTTT; CDR3: CAISVPQGSQYF
D: .; V: TRBV20-1; size: .; J: TRBJ2-7; DNA: TGCAGTGCTACGAGAAATCCCGGGACGACGCTGGGGCAGTACTTC; CDR3: CSATRNPGTTLGQYF
D: TRBD2; V: TRBV20-1; size: .; J: TRBJ2-3; DNA: TGCAGTGCTAGAGATTCGGGAGGCGAGTTCACAGATACGCAGTATTTT; CDR3: CSARDSGGEFTDTQYF
D: TRBD2; V: TRBV7-9; size: .; J: TRBJ2-5; DNA: TGTGCCAGCAGCTTGAGGACTAGCGGCCAAGAGACCCAGTACTTC; CDR3: CASSLRTSGQETQYF
D: .; V: TRBV19; size: once; J: TRBJ2-6; DNA: TGTGCCAGTAGGATGCGGTCTGGGGCCAACGTCCTGACTTTC; CDR3: CASRMRSGANVLTF
D: .; V: TRBV19; size: .; J: TRBJ1-2; DNA: TGTGCCAGTAGCCCCGGGTGGCGGCCAGGATGGGATGGCTACACCTTC; CDR3: CASSPGWRPGWDGYTF
D: TRBD1; V: TRBV7-4; size: once; J: TRBJ2-7; DNA: TGTGCCAGCAGCGGAACAGGGGAGAGCGAGCAGTACTTC; CDR3: CASSGTGESEQYF
D: .; V: TRBV19; size: .; J: TRBJ1-2; DNA: TGTGCCACGATGAGTCAGGGGATTATTCGTGATGGCTACACCTTC; CDR3: CATMSQGIIRDGYTF
D: TRBD2; V: TRBV20-1; size: .; J: TRBJ2-1; DNA: TGCAGTGCTTATGATAGCGGGGGCACCTACAATGAGCAGTTCTTC; CDR3: CSAYDSGGTYNEQFF
D: .; V: TRBV7-6; size: .; J: TRBJ2-3; DNA: TGTGTCTTTCCTCCAATTCACACAGATACGCAGTATTTT; CDR3: CVFPPIHTDTQYF
D: .; V: TRBV20-1; size: .; J: TRBJ2-2; DNA: TGCAGTGCTAGTGGCAGGGGAGGCACCGGGGAGCTGTTTTTT; CDR3: CSASGRGGTGELFF
D: TRBD1; V: TRBV29-1; size: .; J: TRBJ2-5; DNA: TGCAGCGTTGCGGACAGGGTGTGGGAGACCCAGTACTTC; CDR3: CSVADRVWETQYF
D: .; V: TRBV9; size: .; J: TRBJ2-1; DNA: TGTGCCAGCAGCGGATGGGGGCCATACTCCTACAATGAGCAGTTCTTC; CDR3: CASSGWGPYSYNEQFF
D: TRBD1; V: TRBV7-2; size: .; J: TRBJ2-7; DNA: TGTGCCAGCAGCTCAACCGGGACAGGGGTCAACTACGAGCAGTACTTC; CDR3: CASSSTGTGVNYEQYF
D: TRBD1; V: TRBV9; size: once; J: TRBJ2-5; DNA: TGCGCCAGCAGCGCCACAGGGGTTGAAGAGACCCAGTACTTC; CDR3: CASSATGVEETQYF
D: .; V: TRBV24-1; size: .; J: TRBJ2-1; DNA: TGTGCCACCAGCAGCCCACGGGGGGCGGACAATGAGCAGTTCTTC; CDR3: CATSSPRGADNEQFF
D: .; V: TRBV10-3; size: .; J: TRBJ1-5; DNA: TGTGCCATCAGTGAGTCCATCTCTACTAGCAATCAGCCCCAGCATTTT; CDR3: CAISESISTSNQPQHF
D: .; V: TRBV7-3; size: many; J: TRBJ2-5; DNA: TGTGCCAGCAGCTCCGGGGACGCCTTTTCGGAGACCCAGTACTTC; CDR3: CASSSGDAFSETQYF
D: .; V: TRBV7-3; size: many; J: TRBJ1-1; DNA: TGTGCCAGCAGCCCCGGGTGGGGGCATCGGTCTGAAGCTTTCTTT; CDR3: CASSPGWGHRSEAFF
D: .; V: TRBV11-3; size: .; J: TRBJ1-6; DNA: TGTGCCAGCAGCTCTCAGGCCGGGTCACCCCTCCACTTT; CDR3: CASSSQAGSPLHF
D: TRBD2; V: TRBV14; size: many; J: TRBJ2-1; DNA: TGTGCCAGCAGCCAGTTGACTAGCGGTACCTGGAATGAGCAGTTCTTC; CDR3: CASSQLTSGTWNEQFF
D: TRBD2; V: TRBV5-1; size: .; J: TRBJ2-1; DNA: TGCGCCAGCAGCTTGGGGCATGCGGGAGCCCCTGTCGAGCAGTTCTTC; CDR3: CASSLGHAGAPVEQFF
D: TRBD1; V: TRBV7-9; size: .; J: TRBJ1-4; DNA: TGTGCCAGCAGCTTACCTACAGGGGGCGCAGGTGGAACTAATGAAAAACTGTTTTTT; CDR3: CASSLPTGGAGGTNEKLFF
D: TRBD1; V: TRBV7-2; size: .; J: TRBJ1-2; DNA: TGTGCCATCACGAGACATACAGGGGCTAACTATGGCTACACCTTC; CDR3: CAITRHTGANYGYTF
D: TRBD1; V: TRBV7-9; size: .; J: TRBJ1-4; DNA: TGTGCCAGCAGCTTAGAGACAGGGGGTAATGAAAAACTGTTTTTT; CDR3: CASSLETGGNEKLFF
D: .; V: TRBV10-2; size: .; J: TRBJ1-3; DNA: TGCGCCAGCAGTGAATTAAGGGTGGGAAACACCATATATTTT; CDR3: CASSELRVGNTIYF
D: .; V: TRBV19; size: .; J: TRBJ2-1; DNA: TGTGCCAGTAGTGGTTTGAATGAGCAGTTCTTC; CDR3: CASSGLNEQFF
D: .; V: TRBV5-1; size: .; J: TRBJ1-1; DNA: TGCGCCAGCAGCTCATCCTCGGGGGGCGCTGAAGCTTTCTTT; CDR3: CASSSSSGGAEAFF
D: .; V: TRBV24-1; size: .; J: TRBJ1-1; DNA: TGTGCCACCAGTGATAAGCGGCTCACTGAAGCTTTCTTT; CDR3: CATSDKRLTEAFF
D: .; V: TRBV19; size: once; J: TRBJ1-1; DNA: TGTGCCAGTAGTATCGGCCAGGGGACCACTGAAGCTTTCTTT; CDR3: CASSIGQGTTEAFF
D: .; V: TRBV11-3; size: .; J: TRBJ2-7; DNA: TGTGCCAGCAGCCCTGGGGGGATCTCGGGCGAGCAGTACTTC; CDR3: CASSPGGISGEQYF
D: .; V: TRBV2; size: few; J: TRBJ2-7; DNA: TGTGCCAGCAGGGACCAGGCCTGGGAGCAGTACTTC; CDR3: CASRDQAWEQYF
D: .; V: TRBV11-2; size: .; J: TRBJ2-7; DNA: TGTGCCAGCAGACCAACCTCCGGGACAGCGGGGGACGAGCAGTACTTC; CDR3: CASRPTSGTAGDEQYF
D: .; V: TRBV7-9; size: many; J: TRBJ2-7; DNA: TGTGCCAGCAGCGCACCGGGGGACCCCTCCTACGAGCAGTACTTC; CDR3: CASSAPGDPSYEQYF
D: .; V: TRBV4-2; size: few; J: TRBJ2-7; DNA: TGTGCCAGCAGCTTAGGGGGGACCGCCTACGAGCAGTACTTC; CDR3: CASSLGGTAYEQYF
D: TRBD1; V: TRBV7-3; size: few; J: TRBJ2-5; DNA: TGTGCCAGCAGCCCCGGGACAGGGGAGACCCAGTACTTC; CDR3: CASSPGTGETQYF
D: .; V: TRBV5-6; size: many; J: TRBJ1-2; DNA: TGTGCCAGCAGCTTGAAGCCTAACTATGGCTACACCTTC; CDR3: CASSLKPNYGYTF
D: TRBD2; V: TRBV20-1; size: .; J: TRBJ2-7; DNA: TGCAGTGCTGGGCGGGGGTCCTCCTACGAGCAGTACTTC; CDR3: CSAGRGSSYEQYF
D: TRBD1; V: TRBV2; size: .; J: TRBJ2-7; DNA: TGTGCCAGCACCCTCCCGGGGACAGGGGGCAACGAGCAGTACTTC; CDR3: CASTLPGTGGNEQYF
D: .; V: TRBV13; size: many; J: TRBJ2-5; DNA: TGTGCCAGCAGCTTAGTTGCGTCCCCGGAGGCCCAGTACTTC; CDR3: CASSLVASPEAQYF
D: .; V: TRBV9; size: .; J: TRBJ1-1; DNA: TGTGCCAGCAGCGTGGGGGGAGGTGAAGCTTTCTTT; CDR3: CASSVGGGEAFF
D: TRBD1; V: TRBV19; size: many; J: TRBJ2-2; DNA: TGTGCCAGTAGTATCCTGGGGACAGGGGGAATGGCCGGGGAGCTGTTTTTT; CDR3: CASSILGTGGMAGELFF
D: .; V: TRBV19; size: many; J: TRBJ1-3; DNA: TGTGCCAGTAGTATGGACCTGGGGCCTGGAAACACCATATATTTT; CDR3: CASSMDLGPGNTIYF
D: .; V: TRBV7-7; size: many; J: TRBJ1-1; DNA: TGTGCCAGCAGCTTCCTACCGGCGGGGAAGGACAACCCCGCCGACACTGAAGCTTTCTTT; CDR3: CASSFLPAGKDNPADTEAFF
D: TRBD1; V: TRBV28; size: .; J: TRBJ1-1; DNA: TGTGCCAGCAGTTTGGACAGGGCTGGTAGGAACACTGAAGCTTTCTTT; CDR3: CASSLDRAGRNTEAFF
D: .; V: TRBV7-2; size: few; J: TRBJ2-1; DNA: TGTGCCAGCAGCTCCATGACCTACGGGAACAATGAGCAGTTCTTC; CDR3: CASSSMTYGNNEQFF
D: TRBD2; V: TRBV2; size: many; J: TRBJ2-7; DNA: TGTGCCAGCAGTATCCTGGGGGGGGAGCAGTACTTC; CDR3: CASSILGGEQYF
D: TRBD1; V: TRBV24-1; size: .; J: TRBJ2-1; DNA: TGTGCCACCAGTGCCTGGGGGACAGGGGGGAATGAGCAGTTCTTC; CDR3: CATSAWGTGGNEQFF
D: .; V: TRBV2; size: many; J: TRBJ2-3; DNA: TGTGCCACTAAGGAAGGGGCTAGTCTCACAGATACGCAGTATTTT; CDR3: CATKEGASLTDTQYF
D: .; V: TRBV29-1; size: .; J: TRBJ2-7; DNA: TGCAGCGTTGGAGATCCTGGGACTCAGGGGGCCTACGAGCAGTACTTC; CDR3: CSVGDPGTQGAYEQYF
D: .; V: TRBV20-1; size: .; J: TRBJ1-1; DNA: TGCAGTGCTAAGGACCGAGAGAACACTGAAGCTTTCTTT; CDR3: CSAKDRENTEAFF
D: TRBD2; V: TRBV7-3; size: .; J: TRBJ2-3; DNA: TGTGCCAGCAGCTTAACAGGGACTAGCTGGGCAGATACGCAGTATTTT; CDR3: CASSLTGTSWADTQYF
D: TRBD2; V: TRBV11-3; size: .; J: TRBJ2-5; DNA: TGTGCCAGCAGCTTCCCTAGCGGGAGAAGAGGAGAGACCCAGTACTTC; CDR3: CASSFPSGRRGETQYF